This T cell receptor (beta chain) was retrieved from a study of T cell responses to AZD1222 COVID-19 vaccine. General study findings and limits: Clonal diversity may have been underestimated, and the donors were mostly white British, with more females than males. It was only after the peak T cell response that any repertoires were sampled. Just six people given AZD1222 tested seropositive at baseline. Spike-specific TCR breadth and depth both grew after two AZD1222 doses.

Generated by immunoSEQ multiplex PCR, the TCRdb table keeps only in-frame clones and is missing some. The table lists some 170,000 clones, 80% to 95% of them singletons. The germline V gene has CDR1 MGHDK and CDR2 SYGVNS. V was clipped by 3 bases and J by 7 bases; unmatched bases: 5. The CDR3 runs 13 residues. A note on this clone: No antigen is known for it.

The chain combines TRBV25-1 with TRBJ1-2; 7 bases are shared with TRBD1. The clonotype comes from an adult who received the MenACWY meningococcal vaccine as a control. The sample in question was peripheral blood, obtained 28 days after the second dose of the MenACWY control vaccine. DNA of the CDR3: TGTGCCAGCAGTGACCACACAGGGGCTGGCTACACCTTC. This encodes CASSDHTGAGYTF.